This TCR beta chain was documented in a study of cytotoxic CD8 clonotypes in ibrutinib-treated CLL. Study in general: The group held more than 10 relapsed/refractory and about 14 treatment-naive patients, with roughly 17 IGHV unmutated. Each sample contained, on average, about 250,000 productive templates and tens of thousands of productive rearrangements.

About this clone itself: Antigen unknown.

The study, taken as a whole, reports: T-cell clonality at baseline went above that of age-matched healthy donors and rose and fell with circulating CD8+ T-cell counts.

The CDR3 length is 16 residues. The V gene lost 6 bases and the J gene lost 4 bases, with 21 bases spanning the gap. Germline CDR1 and CDR2: SGHNT and YYREEE (reference sequence). T cells were sequenced at a targeted depth of 1 in 200,000 to 1 in 1 million. Assay used: immunoSEQ multiplex PCR; TCRdb lists only in-frame clones, some missing. The sample carries approximately 50,000 clones, more than 70% recorded once. This sequence joins TRBV5-4 and TRBJ2-3; D might be TRBD1 or TRBD2, each matching 7 bases. The source of this sequence is a human donor with chronic lymphocytic leukemia. Sequencing used PBMCs, obtained after 12 months of ibrutinib treatment. CDR3 amino acids: CASTTGGGGGSDTQYF. The DNA of the CDR3 is TGTGCCAGCACTACCGGGGGAGGGGGCGGATCAGATACGCAGTATTTT.